This TCR beta chain was documented in a study of response to subunit inactivated influenza vaccine. Study-wide findings and caveats: That few new T cells are recruited by each seasonal influenza vaccination was the authors' suggestion.

With regard to this clonotype: Its antigen is not identified.

TCRdb used MiXCR to reprocess the RT-PCR reads, holding one entry per CDR3 protein. The table records about half a million distinct CDR3 sequences, about 25% of them present only once. The sequence derives from a middle-aged man who received an inactivated influenza vaccine. Sequenced here: CD4+ T cells sorted from PBMCs, sampled roughly 5 days after vaccination.

CDR3: CASSNTGGISYEQYF. DNA of the CDR3: TGTGCCAGCAGCAATACAGGGGGCATCTCCTACGAGCAGTACTTC. The chain combines TRBV6-2 or TRBV6-3 with TRBJ2-7; 9 bases are a match to TRBD1. The CDR3 loop spans 15 amino acids. Germline lookup yields CDR1 MNHEY and CDR2 SVGEGT. The junction had 6 bases not matched to a gene; V was cut back by 6 bases and J by 0 bases.